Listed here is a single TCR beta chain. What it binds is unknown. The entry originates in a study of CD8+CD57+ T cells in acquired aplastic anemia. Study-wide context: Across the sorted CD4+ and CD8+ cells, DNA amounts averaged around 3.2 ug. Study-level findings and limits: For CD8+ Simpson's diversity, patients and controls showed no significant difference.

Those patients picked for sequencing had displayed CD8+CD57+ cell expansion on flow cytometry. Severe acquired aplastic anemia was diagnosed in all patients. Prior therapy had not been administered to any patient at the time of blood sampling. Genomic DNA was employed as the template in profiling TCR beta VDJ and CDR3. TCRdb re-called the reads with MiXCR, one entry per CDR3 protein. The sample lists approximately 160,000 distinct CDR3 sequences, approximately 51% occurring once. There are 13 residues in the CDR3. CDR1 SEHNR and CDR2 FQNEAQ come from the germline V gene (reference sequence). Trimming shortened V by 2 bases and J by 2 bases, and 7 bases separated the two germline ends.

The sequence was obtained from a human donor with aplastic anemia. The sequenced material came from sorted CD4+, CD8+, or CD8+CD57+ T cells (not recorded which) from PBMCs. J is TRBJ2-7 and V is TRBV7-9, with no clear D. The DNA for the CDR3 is TGTGCCAGCAGCTTAAATCCAACCTACGAGCAGTACTTC. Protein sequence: CASSLNPTYEQYF. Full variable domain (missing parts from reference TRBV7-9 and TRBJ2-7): DTGVSQNPRHKITKRGQNVTFRCDPISEHNRLYWYRQTLGQGPEFLTYFQNEAQLEKSRLLSDRFSAERPKGSFSTLEIQRTEQGDSAMYLCASSLNPTYEQYFGPGTRLTVT.